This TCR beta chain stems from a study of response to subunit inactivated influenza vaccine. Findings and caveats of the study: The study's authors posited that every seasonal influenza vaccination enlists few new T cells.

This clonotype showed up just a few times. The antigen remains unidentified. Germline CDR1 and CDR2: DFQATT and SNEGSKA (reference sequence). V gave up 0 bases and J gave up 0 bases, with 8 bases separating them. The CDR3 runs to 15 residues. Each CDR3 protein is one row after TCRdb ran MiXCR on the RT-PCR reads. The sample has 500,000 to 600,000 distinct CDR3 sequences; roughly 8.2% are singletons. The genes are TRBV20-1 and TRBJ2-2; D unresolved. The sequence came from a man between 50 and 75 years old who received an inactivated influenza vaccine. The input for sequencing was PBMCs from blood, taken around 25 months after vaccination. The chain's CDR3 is CSARDKTPNTGELFF. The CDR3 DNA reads TGCAGTGCTAGAGACAAGACACCGAACACCGGGGAGCTGTTTTTT.